The clone carrying this TCR beta chain was recorded many times. The antigen is undetermined. This sample was taken from a study of T-cell reconstitution after alpha-beta-depleted transplantation in children. Study conclusions and caveats: Counts and diversity of T cells one year after transplant came mostly from newly produced T cells.

Germline assignment: CDR1 MNHEY and CDR2 SVGAGI. The J segment lost 2 bases and the V segment lost 2 bases, leaving 8 bases of the junction unmatched. The CDR3 is made up of 17 amino acids. This sample's TCRbeta library carried unique molecular identifier barcodes. TCRdb itself ran the PCR reads through MiXCR, one entry per CDR3 protein. Of 97,000 or so distinct CDR3 sequences listed, 6% to 9% are singletons. The genes are TRBV6-5 and TRBJ2-5; 10 nucleotides line up with TRBD2. The TCR comes from a boy under 10 years old with acute lymphoblastic leukemia, due to receive a stem cell transplant. The source material was PBMCs, sampled before TCRalphabeta/CD19-depleted stem cell transplant. CDR3 DNA: TGTGCCAGCAGTTACGGGGGGCTAGCGGGGGAACAAGAGACCCAGTACTTC. Protein sequence: CASSYGGLAGEQETQYF.